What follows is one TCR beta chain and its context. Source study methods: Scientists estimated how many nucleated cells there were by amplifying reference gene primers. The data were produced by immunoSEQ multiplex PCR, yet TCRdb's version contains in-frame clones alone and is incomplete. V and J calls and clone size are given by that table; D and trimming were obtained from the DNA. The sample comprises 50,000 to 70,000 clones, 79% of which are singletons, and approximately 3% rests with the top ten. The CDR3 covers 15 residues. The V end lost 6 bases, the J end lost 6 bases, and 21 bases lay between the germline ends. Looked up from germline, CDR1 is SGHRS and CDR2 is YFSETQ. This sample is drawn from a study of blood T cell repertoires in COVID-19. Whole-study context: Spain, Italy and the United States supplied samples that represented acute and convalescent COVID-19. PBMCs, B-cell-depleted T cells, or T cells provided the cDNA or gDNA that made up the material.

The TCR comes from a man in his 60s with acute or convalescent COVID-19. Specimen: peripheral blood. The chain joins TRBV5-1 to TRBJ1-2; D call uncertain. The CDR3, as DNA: TGCGCCAGCAAGTCGGGGTTTCTTCTGTCTCATGGCTACACCTTC. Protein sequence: CASKSGFLLSHGYTF.